This passage covers 16 T cell receptor beta chains from one sample sequenced in a study of blood T cells in healthy people across ages. Then a second PCR, running about 7 to 11 cycles, was carried out with a sample-barcoded 5' primer and a J-beta primer mix. TCRdb ran MiXCR on the 5' RACE reads and lists one entry per CDR3 protein. The sample consists of 1.5 million to 2 million distinct CDR3 sequences, roughly 27% of them appearing once. The sample taken for sequencing was blood. The receptor set was obtained from a young woman in good health.

The chain carries TRBV4-3 and TRBJ2-2; D is ambiguous. The CDR3 has 15 amino acids. Trimming pared 0 bases from V and 7 bases from J, leaving 12 bases between. Germline V CDR1 and CDR2: LGHNA, YSLEER. The CDR3 region is CASSQDRAENGELFF. Here the CDR3 DNA reads TGCGCCAGCAGCCAAGACCGAGCCGAGAACGGGGAGCTGTTTTTT.

A few counts support this clonotype. The J gene is TRBJ1-1, the V gene TRBV12-3 or TRBV12-4; tentative D call: TRBD1 (6 bases). The V gene lost 6 bases and the J gene lost 6 bases, with 11 bases spanning the gap. The CDR3 totals 12 residues. This chain's CDR3 is CASRQTGPEAFF. CDR3 nucleotides: TGTGCCAGCAGGCAAACAGGGCCTGAAGCTTTCTTT.

With respect to this clonotype: The junction does not match germline at one end; this may be a read error. The chain links TRBV30 to TRBJ1-6, with a possible D match to TRBD1 (6 bases). CDR1 GTSNPN and CDR2 SVGIG come from the germline V gene (reference sequence). This CDR3 spans 15 amino acids. CDR3 bases: TGTGCGGCGAGGGGGGGTGTCTCCTATAATTCACCCCCCCACTTT. Amino acids: CAARGGVSYNSPPHF.

This clonotype has a single count. The V and J genes are TRBV11-2 and TRBJ2-3, with 10 bases aligning to TRBD2. The CDR3 totals 15 residues. CDR1 SGHAT and CDR2 FQNNGV come from the germline V gene. Losses at the gene ends were 5 bases for V and 4 bases for J; bases not matched to a gene: 6. The CDR3 reads CASSVGTSAADTQYF. DNA for the CDR3: TGTGCCAGCAGCGTAGGGACTAGCGCGGCAGATACGCAGTATTTT.

This clonotype came up many times. The chain employs TRBV7-9 and TRBJ2-3, with D unclear. Germline CDR1 reads SEHNR; CDR2 reads FQNEAQ (reference sequence). CDR3 length: 15 amino acids. The germline V and J ends were trimmed by 1 base and 2 bases, with 10 bases remaining between them. CDR3 protein: CASSLVLRSTDTQYF. CDR3 coding DNA: TGTGCCAGCAGCTTAGTTCTTCGGTCCACAGATACGCAGTATTTT.

This clonotype showed up just a few times. The rearrangement joins TRBV20-1 to TRBJ2-1, with 7 bases identical to TRBD1. Germline CDR1 DFQATT, CDR2 SNEGSKA (reference sequence). The CDR3 is made up of 13 amino acids. Trimming removed 6 bases from V and 6 bases from J; junction bases left unmatched: 8. CDR3 bases: TGCAGTGCATCAGCACGACAGGGCAATGAGCAGTTCTTC. As protein: CSASARQGNEQFF.

The rearrangement links TRBV4-1 to TRBJ1-1; D is unresolved. V was pared by 4 bases and J by 0 bases, with 12 bases between. Per the germline V gene, CDR1 is MGHRA and CDR2 is YSYEKL. This CDR3 is built from 15 residues. CDR3 coding DNA: TGCGCCAGCAGCCTAACTCAGACGGTGAACACTGAAGCTTTCTTT. Translating gives CASSLTQTVNTEAFF.

The table lists this clonotype with many counts. This chain uses TRBV21-1 with TRBJ1-2; the D call in the table, TRBD1, was not verified against the DNA. TRBV21-1 is labeled a pseudogene. The CDR3 loop spans 12 amino acids. CDR3 DNA: TGTGCCAGGGACAGATCTCACTATGGCTACACCTTC. Its protein product is CARDRSHYGYTF.

The chain has TRBV7-2 and TRBJ2-3, with no clear D. The CDR3 loop spans 15 amino acids. The germline V gene has CDR1 SGHTA and CDR2 FQGNSA. The germline V and J ends were trimmed by 11 bases and 2 bases, with 20 bases remaining between them. The CDR3: CAVPEPTFPTDTQYF. The CDR3 DNA sequence: TGTGCCGTACCTGAGCCCACGTTTCCCACAGATACGCAGTATTTT.

In its sample, this clonotype was seen a few times. The J gene is TRBJ2-1, the V gene TRBV20-1; D unresolved. V was cut by 7 bases and J by 0 bases, with 10 bases left in between. The germline CDR1 and CDR2 sequences are DFQATT and SNEGSKA (reference sequence). The CDR3 extends over 13 amino acids. The chain's CDR3 is CSGGRSSYNEQFF. CDR3 DNA sequence: TGCAGTGGCGGCCGAAGCTCCTACAATGAGCAGTTCTTC.

The chain couples TRBV24-1 to TRBJ1-1, with unresolved D. Germline CDR1 is KGHDR and CDR2 is SFDVKD. V lost 5 bases and J lost 3, with 12 bases in between. The CDR3 is 14 residues long. Written as DNA, the CDR3 is TGTGCCACCAGTGGCGGAGGAAAGGACACTGAAGCTTTCTTT. Translated, it gives CATSGGGKDTEAFF.

J is TRBJ2-1 and V is TRBV7-2; 13 bases are shared with TRBD2. From germline, CDR1 is SGHTA and CDR2 FQGNSA. J gave up 7 bases and V 4 bases, and 4 bases lay outside the gene matches. There are 15 residues in the CDR3. CDR3 region: CASSSTSGRVNEQFF. Here the CDR3 DNA reads TGTGCCAGCAGCTCCACTAGCGGGAGGGTTAATGAGCAGTTCTTC.

This rearrangement joins TRBV18 to TRBJ2-3; D remains unclear. The CDR3 sequence is 16 residues long. Germline CDR1 and CDR2: KGHSH and LQKENI. The germline V and J ends were trimmed by 1 base and 2 bases, with 13 bases remaining between them. CDR3 loop: CASSPQSSSHTDTQYF. In DNA form, the CDR3 reads TGTGCCAGCTCACCACAGTCCTCCTCCCACACAGATACGCAGTATTTT.

The CDR3 here is CASFSPSTDTQYF. The DNA of the CDR3 is TGCGCCAGCTTTTCGCCGAGCACAGATACGCAGTATTTT. The chain has TRBV5-1 and TRBJ2-3; D gene ambiguous. V shed 7 bases and J shed 0 bases, with 9 bases lying between them. Germline V CDR1 and CDR2: SGHRS, YFSETQ. CDR3 size: 13 residues.

This clonotype was seen a handful of times. The V and J genes are TRBV7-6 and TRBJ2-7; TRBD2 aligns across 10 bases. The length of the CDR3 is 16 residues. Germline V lookup: CDR1 SGHVS, CDR2 FNYEAQ. V trimming: 4 bases; J trimming: 3 bases; junction bases outside the gene matches: 9. CDR3 DNA: TGTGCCAGCAGCTCGACAAAGCGGGGGGGAAACTACGAGCAGTACTTC. This translates into CASSSTKRGGNYEQYF.

Comment on this clonotype: Possible read error: a much larger clone is one base away. This chain connects TRBV7-6 to TRBJ2-5; maybe TRBD1 (6 bases). There are 13 residues in the CDR3. In germline, CDR1 is SGHVS, CDR2 FNYEAQ. V lost 1 base to trimming and J lost 11 bases, with 14 bases between them. CDR3 DNA sequence: TGTGCCAGCAGCTTAGGGGGTGGGGGCGTGCAGTACTTC. Translation: CASSLGGGGVQYF.